The entry that follows covers one T cell receptor beta chain sequence. Its matching antigen is unknown. The data originate from a study of vaccination effects on CD4 cells after COVID-19. Study-wide background: Post-vaccine specimens arrived a median 72 days past the second dose. General study points: Among infection- and vaccine-induced clones, marked clonal contraction occurred late after vaccination.

Sequencing followed a ViraFEST assay step that expanded antigen-specific CD4+ T cells with viral peptide pools. CD4+ T cell isolation took place after approximately 11 days of culture. All participants had two doses of either the BNT162b2 or mRNA-1273 vaccine. Each vaccine recipient was nucleocapsid antibody negative and had no prior SARS-CoV-2 infection. Profiling relied on immunoSEQ multiplex PCR, and the TCRdb table lists in-frame clones only, not all of them. Of about 64,000 clones listed, roughly 80% are singletons. In germline, CDR1 is LGHDT, CDR2 YNNKEL (reference sequence). Trimming shortened V by 0 bases and J by 6 bases, and 6 bases separated the two germline ends. The length of the CDR3 is 14 residues.

Sequencing was performed on CD4+ T cells from PBMCs cultured with HCoV-OC43 spike peptides, taken after COVID-19 vaccination. Subset specified: HCoV-OC43 spike overlapping peptide pool stimulation. This TCR derives from a human donor who received a COVID-19 vaccine. The rearrangement links TRBV3-1 (or the pseudogene TRBV3-2) to TRBJ1-6; D unresolved. Here the CDR3 DNA reads TGTGCCAGCAGCCAAGATGCCTCTAATTCACCCCTCCACTTT. Protein sequence: CASSQDASNSPLHF.